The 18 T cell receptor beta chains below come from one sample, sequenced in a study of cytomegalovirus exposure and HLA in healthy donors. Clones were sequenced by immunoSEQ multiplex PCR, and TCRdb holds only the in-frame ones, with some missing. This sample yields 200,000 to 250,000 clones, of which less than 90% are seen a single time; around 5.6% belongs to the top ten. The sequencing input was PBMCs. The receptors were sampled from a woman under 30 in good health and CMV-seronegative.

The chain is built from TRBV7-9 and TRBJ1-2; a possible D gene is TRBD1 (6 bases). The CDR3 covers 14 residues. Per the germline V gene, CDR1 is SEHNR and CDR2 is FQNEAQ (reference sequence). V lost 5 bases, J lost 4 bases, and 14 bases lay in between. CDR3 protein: CASSPMTGLYGYTF. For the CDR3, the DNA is TGTGCCAGCAGCCCAATGACAGGCCTCTATGGCTACACCTTC.

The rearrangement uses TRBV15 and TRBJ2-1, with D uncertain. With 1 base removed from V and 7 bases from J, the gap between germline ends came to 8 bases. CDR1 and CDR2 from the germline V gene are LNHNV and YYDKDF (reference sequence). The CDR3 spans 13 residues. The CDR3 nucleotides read TGTGCCACCAGCAGAGGGGATCGAAATGAGCAGTTCTTC. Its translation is CATSRGDRNEQFF.

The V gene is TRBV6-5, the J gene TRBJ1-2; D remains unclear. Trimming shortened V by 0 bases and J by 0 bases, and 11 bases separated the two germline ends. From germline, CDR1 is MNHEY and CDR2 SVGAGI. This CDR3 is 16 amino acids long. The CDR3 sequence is CASSYSTDGSNYGYTF. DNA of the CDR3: TGTGCCAGCAGTTACTCGACTGACGGTTCTAACTATGGCTACACCTTC.

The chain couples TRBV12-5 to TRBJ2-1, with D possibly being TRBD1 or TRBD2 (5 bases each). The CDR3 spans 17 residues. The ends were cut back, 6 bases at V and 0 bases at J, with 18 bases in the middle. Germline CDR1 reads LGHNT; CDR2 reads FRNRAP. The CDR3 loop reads CASGSIRELNSYNEQFF. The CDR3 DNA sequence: TGTGCTAGTGGGTCGATCAGGGAGCTAAACTCCTACAATGAGCAGTTCTTC. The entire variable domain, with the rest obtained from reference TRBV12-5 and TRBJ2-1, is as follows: DARVTQTPRHKVTEMGQEVTMRCQPILGHNTVFWYRQTMMQGLELLAYFRNRAPLDDSGMPKDRFSAEMPDATLATLKIQPSEPRDSAVYFCASGSIRELNSYNEQFFGPGTRLTVL.

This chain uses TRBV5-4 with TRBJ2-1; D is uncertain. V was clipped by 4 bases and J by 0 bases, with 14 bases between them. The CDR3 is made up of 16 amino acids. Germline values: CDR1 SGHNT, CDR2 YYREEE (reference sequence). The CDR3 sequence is CASSPRRPGSYNEQFF. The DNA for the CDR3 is TGTGCCAGCAGCCCAAGGCGGCCAGGCTCCTACAATGAGCAGTTCTTC.

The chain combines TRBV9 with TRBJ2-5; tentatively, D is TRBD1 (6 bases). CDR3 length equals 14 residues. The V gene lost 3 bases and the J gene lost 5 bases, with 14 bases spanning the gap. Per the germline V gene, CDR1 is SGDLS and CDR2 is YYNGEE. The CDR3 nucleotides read TGTGCCAGCAGCGCCGTCTTAAGGGGGGAGACCCAGTACTTC. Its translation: CASSAVLRGETQYF.

CDR3 in amino acids: CSVDVMNTQYF. CDR3 nucleotides: TGCAGCGTTGATGTGATGAATACGCAGTATTTT. The rearrangement joins TRBV29-1 to TRBJ2-3, with D unresolved. The CDR3 runs to 11 residues. Germline lookup yields CDR1 SQVTM and CDR2 ANQGSEA. Trimming stripped 3 bases from V and 7 bases from J, with 8 bases between.

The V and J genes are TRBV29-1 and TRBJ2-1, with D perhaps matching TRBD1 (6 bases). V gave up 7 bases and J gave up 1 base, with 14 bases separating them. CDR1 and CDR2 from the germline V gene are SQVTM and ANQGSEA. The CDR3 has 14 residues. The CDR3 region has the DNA TGCAGCGCTCTAGGACAGCTATCCTACAATGAGCAGTTCTTC. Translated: CSALGQLSYNEQFF.

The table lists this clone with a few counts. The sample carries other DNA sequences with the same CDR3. The CDR3 coding sequence is TGTGCCTGGAGTGTGGGTGGAAACACCATATATTTT. Translation: CAWSVGGNTIYF. The chain joins TRBV30 to TRBJ1-3, with no clear D. Looked up from germline, CDR1 is GTSNPN and CDR2 is SVGIG (reference sequence). CDR3 length equals 12 residues. The V end was cut by 0 bases, the J end by 3 bases, with 3 bases between.

The CDR3 DNA is TGTGCCTGGAGTGTAAGACATAGCGAGCAGTACTTC. Translated, it gives CAWSVRHSEQYF. The chain recombines TRBV30 with TRBJ2-7, with D unclear. The germline gives CDR1 GTSNPN, CDR2 SVGIG (reference sequence). Trimming left V 0 bases short and J 6 bases short, with 9 bases between. The CDR3 extends over 12 amino acids.

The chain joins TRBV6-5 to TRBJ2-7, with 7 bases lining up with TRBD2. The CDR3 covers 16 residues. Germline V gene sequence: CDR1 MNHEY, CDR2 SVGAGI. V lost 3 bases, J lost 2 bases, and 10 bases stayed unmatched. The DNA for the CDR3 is TGTGCCAGCAGTTATCCCGGGGTAGCGGGTACCTACGAGCAGTACTTC. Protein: CASSYPGVAGTYEQYF.

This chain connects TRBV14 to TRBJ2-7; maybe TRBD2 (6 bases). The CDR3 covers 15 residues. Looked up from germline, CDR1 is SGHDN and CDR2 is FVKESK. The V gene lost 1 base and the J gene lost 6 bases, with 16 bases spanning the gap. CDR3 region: CASSQVGGVPGEQYF. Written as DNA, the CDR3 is TGTGCCAGCAGCCAAGTTGGAGGGGTGCCGGGCGAGCAGTACTTC.

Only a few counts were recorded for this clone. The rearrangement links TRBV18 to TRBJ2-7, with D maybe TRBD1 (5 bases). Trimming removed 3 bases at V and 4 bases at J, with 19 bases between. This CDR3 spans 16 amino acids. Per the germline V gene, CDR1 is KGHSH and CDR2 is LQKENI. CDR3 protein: CASSPRATADGYEQYF. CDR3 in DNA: TGTGCCAGCTCACCCCGCGCGACAGCAGACGGGTACGAGCAGTACTTC. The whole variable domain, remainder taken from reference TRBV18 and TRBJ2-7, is NAGVMQNPRHLVRRRGQEARLRCSPMKGHSHVYWYRQLPEEGLKFMVYLQKENIIDESGMPKERFSAEFPKEGPSILRIQQVVRGDSAAYFCASSPRATADGYEQYFGPGTRLTVT.

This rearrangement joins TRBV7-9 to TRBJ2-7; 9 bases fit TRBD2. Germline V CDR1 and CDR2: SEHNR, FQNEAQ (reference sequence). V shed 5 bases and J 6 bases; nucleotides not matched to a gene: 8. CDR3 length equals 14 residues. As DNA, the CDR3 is TGTGCCAGCAGCATCGCGGGACTAGCCGGCGAGCAGTACTTC. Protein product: CASSIAGLAGEQYF.

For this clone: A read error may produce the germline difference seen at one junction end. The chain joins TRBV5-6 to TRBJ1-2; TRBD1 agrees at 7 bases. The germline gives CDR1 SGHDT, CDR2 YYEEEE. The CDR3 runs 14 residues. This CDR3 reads CASSLGLGQAPGDF. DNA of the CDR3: TGTGCCAGCAGCTTGGGTCTTGGACAGGCCCCCGGTGACTTC.

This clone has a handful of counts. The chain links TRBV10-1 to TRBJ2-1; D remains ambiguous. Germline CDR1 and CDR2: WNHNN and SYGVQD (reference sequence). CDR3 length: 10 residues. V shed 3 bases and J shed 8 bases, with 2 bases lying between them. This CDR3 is CASSEDEQFF. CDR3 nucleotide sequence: TGCGCCAGCAGTGAAGATGAGCAGTTCTTC.

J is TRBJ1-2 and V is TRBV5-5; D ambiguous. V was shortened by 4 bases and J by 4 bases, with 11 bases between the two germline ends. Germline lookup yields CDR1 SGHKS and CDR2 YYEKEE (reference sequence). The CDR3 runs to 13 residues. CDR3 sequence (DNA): TGTGCCAGCAGCGAAGTGCCTCCCTATGGCTACACCTTC. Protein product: CASSEVPPYGYTF.

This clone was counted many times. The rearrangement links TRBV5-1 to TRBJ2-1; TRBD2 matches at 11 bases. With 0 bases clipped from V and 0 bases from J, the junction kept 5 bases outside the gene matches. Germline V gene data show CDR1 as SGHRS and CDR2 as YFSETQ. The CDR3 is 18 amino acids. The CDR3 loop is CASSLASGGKSSYNEQFF. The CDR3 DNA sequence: TGCGCCAGCAGCTTGGCTAGCGGGGGGAAGAGCTCCTACAATGAGCAGTTCTTC.